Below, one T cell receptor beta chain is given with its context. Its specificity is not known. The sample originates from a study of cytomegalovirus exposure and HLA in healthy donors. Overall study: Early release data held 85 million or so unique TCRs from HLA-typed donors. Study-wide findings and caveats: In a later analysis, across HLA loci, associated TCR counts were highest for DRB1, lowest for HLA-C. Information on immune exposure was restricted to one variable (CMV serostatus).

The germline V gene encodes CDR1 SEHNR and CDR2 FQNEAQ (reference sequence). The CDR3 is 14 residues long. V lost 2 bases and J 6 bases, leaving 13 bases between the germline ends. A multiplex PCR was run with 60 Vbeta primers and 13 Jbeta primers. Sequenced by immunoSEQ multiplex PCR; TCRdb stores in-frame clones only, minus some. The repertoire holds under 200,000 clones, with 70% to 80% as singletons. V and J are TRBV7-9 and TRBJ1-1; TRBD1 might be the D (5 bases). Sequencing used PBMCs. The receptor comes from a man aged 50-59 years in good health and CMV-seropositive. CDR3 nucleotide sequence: TGTGCCAGCAGCTTAATCCAAAAGGGGCCTGAAGCTTTCTTT. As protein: CASSLIQKGPEAFF. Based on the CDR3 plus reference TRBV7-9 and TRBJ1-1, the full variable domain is DTGVSQNPRHKITKRGQNVTFRCDPISEHNRLYWYRQTLGQGPEFLTYFQNEAQLEKSRLLSDRFSAERPKGSFSTLEIQRTEQGDSAMYLCASSLIQKGPEAFFGQGTRLTVV.